This T cell receptor beta chain was found in a study of post-analysis software for immune sequencing data. Built from TCR beta cDNA, the libraries had unique molecular identifiers in them. TCRdb re-derived calls from the PCR reads in MiXCR, one entry per CDR3 protein. Of around 160,000 distinct CDR3 sequences in the sample, 35% to 40% were seen once. The starting material was blood, obtained after autologous hematopoietic stem cell transplantation. This clonotype was obtained from a girl between 5 and 17 years old with multiple sclerosis.

Written as DNA, the CDR3 is TGCAGTGCTAGAGATAGTAGGCCAGGGGATCAGCCCCAGCATTTT. Protein: CSARDSRPGDQPQHF. V is TRBV20-1 and J is TRBJ1-5; a weak D match, TRBD1 (6 bases). Trimming cost V 0 bases and J 5 bases, with 14 bases left between them. CDR1 DFQATT and CDR2 SNEGSKA come from the germline V gene (reference sequence). This CDR3 has 15 residues.